Below, 2 T cell receptor beta chains from the same sample are listed, as sequenced in a study of metastatic and nonmetastatic thyroid tumors. No treatment had been given to any patient before thyroid surgery. TCRdb reassembled clones from the PCR reads with MiXCR. The table records approximately 28,000 clones, around 20% of them present only once. The sample taken for sequencing was blood. The source is a female donor with papillary thyroid cancer or a benign thyroid nodule (not recorded which). Some clones in this sample may be carry-over from other donors' samples.

This clone was detected ten times or more. The gene calls are TRBV25-1 and TRBJ1-1, with TRBD1 as a possible D gene (5 bases). Per the germline V gene, CDR1 is MGHDK and CDR2 is SYGVNS. Trimming cost V 7 bases and J 1 base, with 7 bases left between them. The length of the CDR3 is 12 residues. The CDR3 is CASKDRNTEAFF. The CDR3 DNA follows: TGTGCCAGCAAAGACAGGAACACTGAAGCTTTCTTT. The variable domain in full, with the rest retrieved from reference TRBV25-1 and TRBJ1-1, is EADIYQTPRYLVIGTGKKITLECSQTMGHDKMYWYQQDPGMELHLIHYSYGVNSTEKGDLSSESTVSRIRTEHFPLTLESARPSHTSQYLCASKDRNTEAFFGQGTRLTVV.

The chain combines TRBV5-1 with TRBJ2-1; D remains ambiguous. Per the germline V gene, CDR1 is SGHRS and CDR2 is YFSETQ. Trimming removed 4 bases at V and 5 bases at J, with 7 bases between. This CDR3 has 12 amino acids. The CDR3, as DNA: TGCGCCAGCAGCGAGAGTAACAATGAGCAGTTCTTC. It yields the protein CASSESNNEQFF.